Shown below are 7 T cell receptor beta chains from a single sample sequenced in a study of Ad26.COV2.S vaccination and SARS-CoV-2 variants. Assay used: immunoSEQ multiplex PCR; TCRdb lists only in-frame clones, some missing. This table holds over 400,000 clones, about 90% found once. Treatment meaning: about 20 received Ad26.COV2.S at low or high dose, single or two shots; 5 received placebo; per-sample allocation not given. Sampling occurred on day 63 after the first vaccine or placebo injection. This material consisted of peripheral blood, taken in a trial of Ad26.COV2.S vaccine versus placebo. The receptors here all came from a person between 18 and 65 years old who received the Ad26.COV2.S COVID-19 vaccine or a placebo.

CDR3 residues: CASSYSGNTIYF. DNA for the CDR3: TGTGCCAGCAGTTACTCTGGAAACACCATATATTTT. The chain joins TRBV6-2 or TRBV6-3 to TRBJ1-3, with D hard to call. The CDR3 is 12 amino acids. CDR1 is MNHEY, CDR2 SVGEGT, per germline. V dropped 0 bases and J dropped 3 bases, with 0 bases sitting between them.

The chain carries TRBV28 and TRBJ1-3; no reliable D call. Germline-derived CDR1 and CDR2 are MDHEN and SYDVKM. The CDR3 covers 15 residues. V lost 7 bases to trimming and J lost 2 bases, with 15 bases between them. CDR3 nucleotide sequence: TGTGCCAGCACTACCCATACCGGGCCTGGAAACACCATATATTTT. Translation: CASTTHTGPGNTIYF.

The chain carries TRBV7-2 and TRBJ2-4; D gene uncertain. Germline V lookup: CDR1 SGHTA, CDR2 FQGNSA. The CDR3 contains 13 residues. Between the trimmed V and J ends, which lost 5 bases and 6 bases, there was a span of 11 bases. The CDR3 sequence: CASSPDGVNIQYF. CDR3 DNA sequence: TGTGCCAGCAGCCCAGACGGAGTAAACATTCAGTACTTC.

CDR3 sequence: CASSPRGVHNQPQHF. Here the CDR3 DNA reads TGTGCCAGCTCACCAAGGGGGGTTCATAATCAGCCCCAGCATTTT. The chain couples TRBV18 to TRBJ1-5, with a possible D match to TRBD1 (6 bases). With 2 bases removed from V and 4 bases from J, the gap between germline ends came to 12 bases. This CDR3 is built from 15 residues. The germline gives CDR1 KGHSH, CDR2 LQKENI.

This chain joins TRBV5-4 and TRBJ2-1; 7 bases are a match to TRBD2. The CDR3 sequence is 14 residues long. Trimming took 4 bases from V and 0 from J; bases not matched to a gene: 1. Germline V lookup: CDR1 SGHNT, CDR2 YYREEE (reference sequence). The CDR3 nucleotides read TGTGCCAGCAGCGAGCGGGGCTCCTACAATGAGCAGTTCTTC. Amino acid sequence: CASSERGSYNEQFF. The complete variable domain, with remaining parts taken from reference TRBV5-4 and TRBJ2-1, reads ETGVTQSPTHLIKTRGQQVTLRCSSQSGHNTVSWYQQALGQGPQFIFQYYREEENGRGNFPPRFSGLQFPNYSSELNVNALELDDSALYLCASSERGSYNEQFFGPGTRLTVL.

The CDR3 here is CAWREGQGAGEKLFF. CDR3 nucleotides: TGTGCCTGGAGAGAGGGACAGGGGGCAGGGGAAAAACTGTTTTTT. The chain links TRBV30 to TRBJ1-4, with 12 bases lining up with TRBD1. The CDR3 sequence is 15 residues long. Germline trimming cut 3 bases from V and 8 bases from J; bases unmatched to any gene: 7. The germline CDR1 and CDR2 sequences are GTSNPN and SVGIG (reference sequence).

V is TRBV7-9 and J is TRBJ1-4; D might be TRBD1 (6 bases). The CDR3 is 16 residues long. The germline gives CDR1 SEHNR, CDR2 FQNEAQ (reference sequence). Deletions cut 3 bases from V and 4 bases from J, with 15 bases between. DNA for the CDR3: TGTGCCAGCAGCTTCTCCAACAGGGATAATAATGAAAAACTGTTTTTT. Protein sequence: CASSFSNRDNNEKLFF.